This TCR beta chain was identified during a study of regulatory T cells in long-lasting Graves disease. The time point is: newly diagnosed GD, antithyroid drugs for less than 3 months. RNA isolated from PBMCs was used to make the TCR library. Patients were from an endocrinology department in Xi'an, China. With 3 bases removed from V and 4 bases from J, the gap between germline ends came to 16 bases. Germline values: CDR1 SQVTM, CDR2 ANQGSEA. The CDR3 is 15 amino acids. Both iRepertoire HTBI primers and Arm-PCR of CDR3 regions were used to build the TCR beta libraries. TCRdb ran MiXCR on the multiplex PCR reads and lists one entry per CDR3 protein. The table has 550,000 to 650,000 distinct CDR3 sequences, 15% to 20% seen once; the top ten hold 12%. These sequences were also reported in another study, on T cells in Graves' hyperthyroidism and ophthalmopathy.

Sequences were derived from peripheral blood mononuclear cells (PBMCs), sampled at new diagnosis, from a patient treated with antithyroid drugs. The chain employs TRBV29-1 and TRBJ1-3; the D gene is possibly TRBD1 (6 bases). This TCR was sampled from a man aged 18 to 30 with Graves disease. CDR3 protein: CSVEGWQGTGNTIYF. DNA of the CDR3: TGCAGCGTTGAGGGGTGGCAGGGGACGGGAAACACCATATATTTT.